This T cell receptor beta chain was retrieved from a study of T-cell reconstitution after alpha-beta-depleted transplantation in children. It was with unique molecular identifiers that the TCRbeta library was prepared. TCRdb re-analysed the PCR reads in MiXCR, keeping a single row per CDR3 protein. Altogether about 830,000 distinct CDR3 sequences are present, roughly 15% being singletons, with the ten largest covering just under 5%. Study outcomes and limitations: Where some patients showed high TCRbeta diversity at day 60, it came from recipient T cells and thymic progenitors that had survived. Expanded graft clones, several hundred of them, were reportedly the source of alpha-beta T cells about two months after transplant.

Comment on this clonotype: Its antigen is unknown.

CDR3 length equals 14 residues. Germline loops: CDR1 SGHTA, CDR2 FQGNSA. Trimming left V 5 bases short and J 6 bases short, with 13 bases between. The sequence came from a male patient between 5 and 17 years old who had a stem cell transplant for acute lymphoblastic leukemia, so the T cells may come from the graft donor. V and J are TRBV7-2 and TRBJ1-4, with D maybe TRBD1 (6 bases). This specimen was PBMCs, mostly from graft donor cells, taken 360 days after TCRalphabeta/CD19-depleted stem cell transplant. CDR3 in DNA: TGTGCCAGCAGCCCGGGACAAGACCATGAAAAACTGTTTTTT. Translated: CASSPGQDHEKLFF.